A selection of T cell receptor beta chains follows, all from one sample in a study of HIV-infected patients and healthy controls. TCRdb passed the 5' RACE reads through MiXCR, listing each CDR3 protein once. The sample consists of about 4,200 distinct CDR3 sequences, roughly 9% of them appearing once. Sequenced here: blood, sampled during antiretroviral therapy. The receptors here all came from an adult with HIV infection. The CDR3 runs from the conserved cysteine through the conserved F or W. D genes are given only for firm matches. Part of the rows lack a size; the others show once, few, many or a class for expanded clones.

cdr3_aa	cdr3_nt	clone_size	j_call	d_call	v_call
CASSPRLAGVEQFF	TGTGCCAGCAGCCCACGTCTAGCGGGGGTTGAGCAGTTCTTC	.	TRBJ2-1	TRBD2	TRBV7-2
CASRLEGADTQYF	TGTGCCAGCAGACTCGAAGGGGCAGATACGCAGTATTTT	.	TRBJ2-3	.	TRBV7-9
CASSLTSGEQETQYF	TGTGCCAGCAGTTTGACTAGCGGGGAGCAAGAGACCCAGTACTTC	many	TRBJ2-5	TRBD2	TRBV12-3/TRBV12-4
CASSESGRRYNSPLHF	TGTGCCAGCAGTGAATCAGGAAGGCGCTATAATTCACCCCTCCACTTT	.	TRBJ1-6	.	TRBV25-1
CSAQTGSTEAFF	TGCAGCGCCCAAACAGGGTCCACTGAAGCTTTCTTT	.	TRBJ1-1	.	TRBV29-1
CASSSGGGASTGELFF	TGCGCCAGCAGCTCCGGCGGGGGGGCAAGCACCGGGGAGCTGTTTTTT	few	TRBJ2-2	TRBD2	TRBV5-1
CASSLFGNMNTEAFF	TGTGCCAGCAGCTTATTTGGGAATATGAACACTGAAGCTTTCTTT	medium-sized	TRBJ1-1	.	TRBV11-1
CASSLAGQGITGELFF	TGTGCCAGCAGCTTAGCAGGACAGGGGATTACCGGGGAGCTGTTTTTT	many	TRBJ2-2	TRBD1	TRBV7-9
CASSFSSYNEQFF	TGTGCCAGCAGCTTCTCATCCTACAATGAGCAGTTCTTC	many	TRBJ2-1	.	TRBV7-3
CASRDRLALLYGYTF	TGTGCCAGCAGGGACAGGTTGGCCCTATTGTATGGCTACACCTTC	few	TRBJ1-2	TRBD1	TRBV6-1
CASSSGWGRSSDEQFF	TGTGCCAGCAGCTCTGGCTGGGGACGGAGCAGCGATGAGCAGTTCTTC	few	TRBJ2-1	.	TRBV7-9
CASSSDLGGYTF	TGTGCCAGCAGCTCGGACCTAGGGGGCTACACCTTC	medium-sized	TRBJ1-2	.	TRBV11-2
CASSLSAEAGELFF	TGTGCCAGCAGTTTATCAGCGGAGGCCGGGGAGCTGTTTTTT	many	TRBJ2-2	.	TRBV27
CASSLGPANYGYTF	TGTGCCAGCAGCTTGGGACCCGCTAACTATGGCTACACCTTC	.	TRBJ1-2	.	TRBV5-5
CASGTGRETQYF	TGTGCCAGCGGGACTGGTCGAGAGACCCAGTACTTC	few	TRBJ2-5	.	TRBV27
CASSRSRALPKPSYQPQHF	TGTGCCAGCAGCCGGTCCCGGGCCCTTCCCAAGCCTTCCTATCAGCCCCAGCATTTT	medium-sized	TRBJ1-5	.	TRBV6-2/TRBV6-3
CAIILTSGEDTQYF	TGTGCCATCATACTGACTAGCGGGGAAGATACGCAGTATTTT	medium-sized	TRBJ2-3	TRBD2	TRBV24-1
CSVGVTADTGELFF	TGCAGCGTCGGTGTTACAGCTGACACCGGGGAGCTGTTTTTT	many	TRBJ2-2	.	TRBV29-1
CASSPSLRGPLRTEAFF	TGTGCCAGCTCACCAAGTCTAAGGGGTCCGTTGAGGACTGAAGCTTTCTTT	medium-sized	TRBJ1-1	.	TRBV18
CASSSRDRAANEQFF	TGTGCCAGCAGCTCCCGGGACAGGGCCGCCAATGAGCAGTTCTTC	.	TRBJ2-1	TRBD1	TRBV7-2
CASSYSYRDRVTEAFF	TGTGCCAGCAGTTACTCCTACCGGGACAGGGTCACTGAAGCTTTCTTT	medium-sized	TRBJ1-1	TRBD1	TRBV6-5
CASSLLAGGVNEQFF	TGTGCCAGCAGTTTACTAGCGGGGGGCGTGAATGAGCAGTTCTTC	medium-sized	TRBJ2-1	TRBD2	TRBV12-3/TRBV12-4
CASRGQKDTGELFF	TGCGCCAGCAGAGGGCAGAAGGACACCGGGGAGCTGTTTTTT	medium-sized	TRBJ2-2	.	TRBV5-1
CASSSLSPEQYF	TGTGCCAGCAGTTCCCTTTCGCCCGAGCAGTACTTC	medium-sized	TRBJ2-7	.	TRBV12-3/TRBV12-4
CAISLAGEGAQETQYF	TGTGCCATCAGTTTAGCGGGAGAGGGGGCACAAGAGACCCAGTACTTC	few	TRBJ2-5	TRBD2	TRBV10-3
CSARGLTEAFF	TGCAGTGCTCGGGGGTTAACTGAAGCTTTCTTT	few	TRBJ1-1	.	TRBV20-1
CASSGTGLYF	TGTGCCAGCAGTGGCACAGGGCTGTACTTC	medium-sized	TRBJ2-7	.	TRBV2
CASSYSIPLDYGYTF	TGTGCCAGCAGTTACTCGATTCCCCTTGACTATGGCTACACCTTC	medium-sized	TRBJ1-2	.	TRBV6-6
CSARKTAQETQYF	TGCAGTGCTAGAAAGACGGCCCAAGAGACCCAGTACTTC	medium-sized	TRBJ2-5	.	TRBV20-1
CASSLFRGPTDTQYF	TGTGCCAGCAGCTTATTCCGGGGCCCCACAGATACGCAGTATTTT	many	TRBJ2-3	.	TRBV7-3
CASSLVGSSTLETQYF	TGCGCCAGCAGCTTGGTGGGCTCTTCGACGTTGGAGACCCAGTACTTC	medium-sized	TRBJ2-5	.	TRBV5-1
CASSPEQDYEQYF	TGTGCCAGCAGCCCCGAACAGGACTACGAGCAGTACTTC	many	TRBJ2-7	.	TRBV7-6
CASSPSAGITQHF	TGTGCCAGCAGCCCGTCGGCAGGGATAACCCAGCATTTT	many	TRBJ1-5	.	TRBV6-2/TRBV6-3
CAISSHGNTEAFF	TGTGCCATCAGTTCCCACGGTAACACTGAAGCTTTCTTT	medium-sized	TRBJ1-1	.	TRBV10-3
CASSARDRYGLEEQFF	TGTGCCAGCAGCGCTAGAGACAGGTACGGTTTGGAGGAGCAGTTCTTC	medium-sized	TRBJ2-1	.	TRBV11-1
CASIERGRTDTQYF	TGTGCCAGCATTGAGAGGGGTCGGACAGATACGCAGTATTTT	.	TRBJ2-3	.	TRBV12-3/TRBV12-4
CASSYSGGTGEQYF	TGTGCCAGCAGTTACTCGGGGGGGACAGGGGAGCAGTACTTC	.	TRBJ2-7	TRBD1	TRBV6-5
CASTRPGQGHEQYF	TGTGCCAGCACCAGACCGGGACAGGGACACGAGCAGTACTTC	.	TRBJ2-7	TRBD1	TRBV5-4
CASSLGWSGWVEQFF	TGTGCCAGCAGCTTAGGCTGGAGCGGTTGGGTTGAGCAGTTCTTC	many	TRBJ2-1	.	TRBV11-1
CASSQWRGNEQFF	TGTGCCAGCAGCCAATGGCGGGGCAATGAGCAGTTCTTC	medium-sized	TRBJ2-1	.	TRBV3-1
CASSGEAGVTVNTEAFF	TGTGCCAGCAGTGGGGAGGCTGGTGTCACCGTGAACACTGAAGCTTTCTTT	medium-sized	TRBJ1-1	.	TRBV2
CASSQEGTDQETQYF	TGCGCCAGCAGCCAAGAAGGCACAGACCAAGAGACCCAGTACTTC	medium-sized	TRBJ2-5	.	TRBV4-3
CASRPGQGSYEQYF	TGTGCCAGCAGACCGGGACAGGGATCCTACGAGCAGTACTTC	medium-sized	TRBJ2-7	TRBD1	TRBV6-5
CASSSTGNTDTQYF	TGTGCCAGCTCATCCACGGGTAACACAGATACGCAGTATTTT	many	TRBJ2-3	.	TRBV18
CASSPRGGGRNQPQHF	TGTGCCAGCAGTCCCCGGGGAGGGGGCCGGAATCAGCCCCAGCATTTT	many	TRBJ1-5	TRBD1	TRBV12-3/TRBV12-4
CASSTNSGGPIPGEQYF	TGTGCCAGCAGCACTAATAGCGGGGGGCCTATCCCGGGCGAGCAGTACTTC	.	TRBJ2-7	TRBD2	TRBV13
CATGGSLFPDQYF	TGTGCTACCGGGGGAAGCCTCTTCCCTGACCAGTACTTC	medium-sized	TRBJ2-5	.	TRBV5-4
CASSGIDRGSYNEQFF	TGCGCCAGCAGCGGAATCGACAGGGGCTCCTACAATGAGCAGTTCTTC	many	TRBJ2-1	TRBD1	TRBV5-1
CASSGRRGTDTQYF	TGTGCCAGCAGCGGGCGAAGGGGCACAGATACGCAGTATTTT	medium-sized	TRBJ2-3	.	TRBV9